This T cell receptor beta chain was captured by sequencing in a study of blood T cells in healthy people across ages (dated by TCRdb to 2014 to 2015). About the investigation overall: In model experiments, template switching captured about one uniquely barcoded TCR beta cDNA molecule for every two T cells. The study measured age-related changes in TCR beta repertoire diversity using deep sequencing normalized with unique cDNA molecular identifiers. The donors were split into four age groups: young (average about 15 years), middle-aged (39), aged (more than 60) and long-lived (roughly 80). To avoid experimental bias, donors of different ages were randomly spread across the sequencing lanes. For two donors (one aged 18 to 30 and one aged 80 or older), the study analyzed two additional independent replicas of 1 million unique cDNA reads from the same blood draw. The investigation overall reported the following: The CMV infection status of donors was not known, potentially confounding age-related changes in expanded clonotypes. Because profiling used bulk unsorted PBMCs, naive and antigen-experienced compartments could not be compared conclusively. Compared with the aged group, the long-lived group had more naive CD4+ T cells, fewer expanded clones and increased TCR diversity, suggesting age selection. Estimates of total diversity based on one million sequenced T cells were considered lower bounds and underestimates. There was a strong correlation between observed TCR beta diversity and the percentage of naive T cells measured by flow cytometry. As age increased, observed TCR beta diversity per million T cells dropped in a roughly linear way, and a significant reduction was already evident by age around 41.

Library preparation was by 5' RACE. Sequencing took place on an Illumina HiSeq 2500. The second PCR ran for roughly 7 to 12 cycles and used a J-beta primer mix along with a sample-barcoded 5' primer. A unique molecular identifier was introduced onto each TCR beta cDNA molecule by a template-switch 5' adaptor carrying 12 random nucleotides. Each sample yielded at least 2.5 million CDR3-containing paired-end reads. First-strand cDNA synthesis was performed from all RNA using the Mint cDNA synthesis kit, with priming by a TRBC-specific oligonucleotide. All cDNA was treated with uracil-DNA glycosylase and then went through a first 18-cycle PCR with the universal primers M1SS and BC2_uni_R. The paper's processing steps were these. Each sample was normalized by randomly selecting 1 million high-quality reads, each carrying a distinct molecular identifier. Instead of being binned into consensus sequences, reads that shared molecular identifiers were thrown out. MiTCR, set to a Q25 quality threshold and the strictest error-elimination algorithm, was used for CDR3 identification, clonotype clustering and error correction. A nonparametric unseen species model with Euler transformation was used to estimate a lower bound on total TCR beta diversity. TCRdb handled the public reads itself, with Q25 trimming in fastp and clone calling in MiXCR, and kept productive beta chains. Rows are unified per CDR3 protein, each entry keeping the most common DNA and genes. The V and J calls follow TCRdb's processing rather than the paper's. The sample data list about 760,000 distinct CDR3 sequences, and more than 55% of these were observed just once. Of the sample, roughly 25% is held by the ten largest clones.

This clonotype occurred a few times. The specificity of this receptor is unknown. No base quality information exists; no much larger clone differs at one position. V lost 2 bases and J lost 7 bases; the stretch between them is 17 bases long. The CDR3 measures 15 amino acids from cysteine to phenylalanine. The kept DNA is CDR3 alone, 45 bases in frame from the first base. The donors were roughly 39 Caucasian individuals from Russia, aged roughly 6 to 90 years, who were systemically healthy. Each donor gave around 9.9 milliliters of peripheral blood, collected into EDTA-treated Vacutainer tubes. Ficoll-Paque density-gradient centrifugation was used to isolate PBMCs, with at least 6.5 million per sample. Trizol reagent was used to extract total RNA from the PBMCs, yielding at least 6 micrograms per sample. For every donor, flow cytometry on a PBMC aliquot measured the percentage of naive CD45RAhigh/CD27high T cells.

The rearrangement combines TRBV12-3 or TRBV12-4 with TRBJ1-2; the D region possibly corresponds to TRBD1 (5 bases align). Specimen: blood. The TCR originated in a man in his forties or fifties in good health. The sequenced DNA is TGTGCCAGCAGTTTAAGGCAGGGAGGTGTCCGTGGCTACACCTTC. Translated, this gives CASSLRQGGVRGYTF.